One sample yielded the 14 T cell receptor beta chains listed below, sequenced in a study of blood T cells in healthy people across ages. A second PCR, run for roughly 7 to 11 cycles, used a sample-barcoded 5' primer plus a J-beta primer mix. TCRdb used MiXCR to reprocess the 5' RACE reads, holding one entry per CDR3 protein. Counted here are about 670,000 distinct CDR3 sequences, 52% occurring once; the ten biggest clones make up approximately 13%. Specimen: blood. These receptor sequences come from an elderly woman in good health.

The chain couples TRBV29-1 to TRBJ2-3; no definite D call. The CDR3 contains 11 residues. With 5 bases removed from V and 2 bases from J, the gap between germline ends came to 5 bases. Germline CDR1 reads SQVTM; CDR2 reads ANQGSEA. The CDR3 DNA reads TGCAGCGTTCAAAACACAGATACGCAGTATTTT. Protein product: CSVQNTDTQYF.

About this clonotype: A much larger clone lies a single base off, so this may be a read error. The CDR3 loop is CASRPPLSSCEQYF. CDR3 coding DNA: TGCGCCAGCAGACCCCCATTGAGCTCCTGCGAGCAGTACTTC. The chain uses TRBV5-1 and TRBJ2-7; D gene uncertain. The CDR3 is 14 residues long. The germline V gene has CDR1 SGHRS and CDR2 YFSETQ.

V is TRBV29-1 and J is TRBJ2-3; perhaps TRBD1 as D (6 bases). The CDR3 contains 15 residues. V dropped 3 bases and J dropped 4 bases, with 17 bases sitting between them. Germline CDR1 and CDR2: SQVTM and ANQGSEA. CDR3 sequence: CSVDVAGRGSDTQYF. For the CDR3, the DNA is TGCAGCGTTGATGTGGCAGGCAGGGGTTCAGATACGCAGTATTTT.

Concerning this clonotype: Possible read error: a much larger clone is one base away. The chain recombines TRBV3-1 with TRBJ2-1; 8 bases are a match to TRBD2. The length of the CDR3 is 17 residues. Germline CDR1 is LGHDT and CDR2 is YNNKEL (reference sequence). V shed 4 bases, J shed 7 bases, and the junction held 15 bases outside the gene matches. CDR3 protein: CASSRASGLTPWNEQFF. The CDR3, as DNA: TGTGCCAGCAGCCGGGCTAGCGGGCTAACCCCTTGGAATGAGCAGTTCTTC.

In this sample, this clonotype turned up many times. The V call is TRBV30, the J call TRBJ2-1, with a tentative D call TRBD2 (6 bases). The germline CDR1 and CDR2 sequences are GTSNPN and SVGIG (reference sequence). V was pared by 4 bases and J by 2 bases, with 15 bases between. This CDR3 spans 15 amino acids. The CDR3 reads CAWTPGLYTYNEQFF. CDR3 nucleotide sequence: TGTGCCTGGACCCCGGGACTTTATACCTACAATGAGCAGTTCTTC.

For this clonotype: A much larger clonotype is one base distant, so this may be a read error. The V call is TRBV5-1, the J call TRBJ2-3, with D perhaps TRBD1 (5 bases). V lost 5 bases, J lost 8 bases, and 18 bases lay in between. Germline assignment: CDR1 SGHRS and CDR2 YFSETQ. CDR3 length: 14 residues. The CDR3, as DNA: TGCGCCAGCAGAGTGACAGCCGCGCCAGCTACGCAGTATTTT. It specifies CASRVTAAPATQYF.

V and J are TRBV7-8 and TRBJ2-5; 13 positions agree with TRBD2. Germline CDR1 and CDR2: SGHVS and FQNEAQ. Unmatched junction bases numbered 5, after V lost 5 bases and J lost 2 bases. This CDR3 comprises 16 residues. The CDR3 bases are TGTGCCAGCAGCCCGGGGACTAGCGGGGCGCAAGAGACCCAGTACTTC. This codes for CASSPGTSGAQETQYF. Based on the CDR3 plus reference TRBV7-8 and TRBJ2-5, the full variable domain is GAGVSQSPRYKVAKRGQDVALRCDPISGHVSLFWYQQALGQGPEFLTYFQNEAQLDKSGLPSDRFFAERPEGSVSTLKIQRTQQEDSAVYLCASSPGTSGAQETQYFGPGTRLLVL.

This clonotype was seen just once. A much larger clone sits a single nucleotide away, making a read error possible. The chain links TRBV3-1 to TRBJ2-1; D is uncertain. The J call is doubtful: the DNA matches TRBJ2-7 better. The CDR3 spans 15 residues. The germline V gene encodes CDR1 LGHDT and CDR2 YNNKEL (reference sequence). CDR3 sequence: CASSQDHGPYNEQYF. DNA of the CDR3: TGTGCCAGCAGCCAAGATCATGGGCCCTACAATGAGCAGTACTTC.

This clonotype has at least ten counts. The chain couples TRBV3-1 to TRBJ2-4; 8 bases align to TRBD1. Germline CDR1 reads LGHDT; CDR2 reads YNNKEL (reference sequence). The CDR3 spans 15 residues. J was trimmed by 1 base and V by 5 bases; bases with no gene match: 4. The CDR3 region is CASSRTGTAKNIQYF. The CDR3 DNA sequence: TGTGCCAGCAGCAGGACAGGGACGGCCAAAAACATTCAGTACTTC. Variable domain in full (rest from reference TRBV3-1 and TRBJ2-4): DTAVSQTPKYLVTQMGNDKSIKCEQNLGHDTMYWYKQDSKKFLKIMFSYNNKELIINETVPNRFSPKSPDKAHLNLHINSLELGDSAVYFCASSRTGTAKNIQYFGAGTRLSVL.

This clonotype has only a few counts. The chain is built from TRBV5-1 and TRBJ1-2; 7 bases agree with TRBD1. The CDR3 totals 13 residues. V was pared by 5 bases and J by 5 bases, with 6 bases of the junction left unmatched. Per the germline V gene, CDR1 is SGHRS and CDR2 is YFSETQ. The CDR3 protein is CASRQDRDYGYTF. CDR3 nucleotides: TGCGCCAGCAGACAAGACAGGGATTATGGCTACACCTTC.

V gene TRBV10-3 combines with J gene TRBJ1-2; TRBD1 aligns across 9 bases. Germline values: CDR1 ENHRY, CDR2 SYGVKD. V lost 11 bases and J lost 7; bases outside the gene matches: 8. The CDR3 totals 12 residues. CDR3 sequence (DNA): TGTGCCCACCGGGACAGGGACATTGGCTACACCTTC. This sequence encodes CAHRDRDIGYTF.

This clonotype was observed a single time. This chain uses TRBV11-1 with TRBJ1-1; D unresolved. This CDR3 region has 12 residues. V lost 5 bases and J 7 bases, leaving 11 bases between the germline ends. Looked up from germline, CDR1 is SGHAT and CDR2 is FQDESV (reference sequence). The CDR3 spells CASSPEDYEAFF. The DNA of the CDR3 is TGTGCCAGCAGCCCCGAAGATTATGAAGCTTTCTTT.

V usage is TRBV28 and J usage is TRBJ1-1; D is unclear. Germline lookup yields CDR1 MDHEN and CDR2 SYDVKM. Trimming took off 6 bases at V and 6 bases at J, with 8 bases between the two ends. The CDR3 spans 11 residues. The chain's CDR3 is CASSTRPEAFF. The CDR3 coding sequence is TGTGCCAGCAGCACACGCCCTGAAGCTTTCTTT.

This clonotype was seen a few times. The chain is built from TRBV7-2 and TRBJ2-3, with 11 bases matching TRBD2. After removal of 2 bases from V and 3 bases from J, the junction contained 4 bases not matched to a gene. The CDR3 totals 16 residues. Germline loops: CDR1 SGHTA, CDR2 FQGNSA. The chain's CDR3 is CASSLLLAGGTDTQYF. The CDR3 DNA sequence: TGTGCCAGCAGCTTACTGCTAGCGGGAGGTACAGATACGCAGTATTTT.